This record concerns one TCR beta chain sequence. The sample originates from a study of technical replicates of blood from four donors. The V and J ends lost 3 bases and 6 bases respectively, with 5 bases between them. The CDR3 loop spans 10 amino acids. The V gene's germline CDR1 is DFQATT and CDR2 SNEGSKA (reference sequence). TCRdb keeps only in-frame clones here, not all; method: immunoSEQ multiplex PCR. The sample has 91,000 or so clones, roughly 96% seen once. The chain has TRBV20-1 and TRBJ1-2, with D unclear. The receptor was isolated from a human donor in good health. The sequenced material came from T cells isolated from PBMCs. The CDR3 nucleotides are TGCAGTGCTAGCCCGGATGGCTACACCTTC. Its protein is CSASPDGYTF.